This T cell receptor beta chain was sequenced for a study of blood T cell repertoires in COVID-19. Study summary: Spain, Italy and the United States supplied samples that represented acute and convalescent COVID-19.

The CDR3 contains 16 residues. From germline, CDR1 is SGDLS and CDR2 YYNGEE. J gave up 4 bases and V 0 bases, and 5 bases lay outside the gene matches. Sequenced by immunoSEQ multiplex PCR; TCRdb stores in-frame clones only, minus some. The data show approximately 200,000 clones, more than 75% seen once. V gene TRBV9 combines with J gene TRBJ2-1, with TRBD2 identical over 9 bases. The sequence was collected from a man aged 55 to 70 who had recovered from COVID-19. The sample comprised peripheral blood. CDR3 in DNA: TGTGCCAGCAGCGTAGGTGGCGGGGGGGCTTACAATGAGCAGTTCTTC. This sequence encodes CASSVGGGGAYNEQFF.